This T cell receptor beta chain originates from a study of T-cell reconstitution after alpha-beta-depleted transplantation in children. Construction of the TCRbeta library involved unique molecular identifiers. MiXCR was run by TCRdb on the PCR reads, yielding one entry per CDR3 protein. The table lists fewer than 550,000 distinct CDR3 sequences, 9.5% to 12% of them singletons. V shed 7 bases and J shed 0 bases, with 16 bases lying between them. The CDR3 has 16 amino acids. The V gene's germline CDR1 is MDHEN and CDR2 SYDVKM. This chain uses TRBV28 with TRBJ2-1; unclear D gene. The clonotype originates from a female patient aged 2 to 10 who had a stem cell transplant for aplastic anemia, so the T cells may come from the graft donor. The sequences come from PBMCs, mostly from graft donor cells, collected 180 days after TCRalphabeta/CD19-depleted stem cell transplant. CDR3 protein: CASTPRSASSYNEQFF. The CDR3 bases are TGTGCCAGCACCCCAAGGAGCGCCAGCTCCTACAATGAGCAGTTCTTC. Combining the CDR3 with reference TRBV28 and TRBJ2-1 gives the whole variable domain DVKVTQSSRYLVKRTGEKVFLECVQDMDHENMFWYRQDPGLGLRLIYFSYDVKMKEKGDIPEGYSVSREKKERFSLILESASTNQTSMYLCASTPRSASSYNEQFFGPGTRLTVL.